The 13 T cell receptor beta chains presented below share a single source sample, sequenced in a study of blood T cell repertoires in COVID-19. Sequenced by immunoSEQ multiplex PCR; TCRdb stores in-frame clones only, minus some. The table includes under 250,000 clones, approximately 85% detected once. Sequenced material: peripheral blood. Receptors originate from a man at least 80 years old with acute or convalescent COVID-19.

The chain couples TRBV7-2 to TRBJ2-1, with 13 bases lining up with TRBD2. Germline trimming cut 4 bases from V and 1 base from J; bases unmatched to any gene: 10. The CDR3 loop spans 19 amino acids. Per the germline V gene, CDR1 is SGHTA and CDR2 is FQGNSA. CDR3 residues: CASSSPGLAGQTSYNEQFF. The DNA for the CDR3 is TGTGCCAGCAGCTCGCCGGGACTAGCGGGGCAGACTTCCTACAATGAGCAGTTCTTC.

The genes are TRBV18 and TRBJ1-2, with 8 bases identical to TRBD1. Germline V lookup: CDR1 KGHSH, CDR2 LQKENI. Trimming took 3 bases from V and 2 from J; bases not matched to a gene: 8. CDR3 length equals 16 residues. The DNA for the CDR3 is TGTGCCAGCTCACCCCGTCGGACAGGGATGAACTATGGCTACACCTTC. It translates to CASSPRRTGMNYGYTF.

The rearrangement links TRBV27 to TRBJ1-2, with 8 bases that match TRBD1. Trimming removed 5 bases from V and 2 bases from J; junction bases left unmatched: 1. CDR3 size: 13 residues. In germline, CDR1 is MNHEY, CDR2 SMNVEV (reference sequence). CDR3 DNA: TGTGCCAGCAGTCGGACAGGGAACTATGGCTACACCTTC. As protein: CASSRTGNYGYTF.

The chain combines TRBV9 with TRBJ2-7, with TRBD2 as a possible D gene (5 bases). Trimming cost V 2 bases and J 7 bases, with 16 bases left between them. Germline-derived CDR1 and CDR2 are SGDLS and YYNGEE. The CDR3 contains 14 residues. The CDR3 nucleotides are TGTGCCAGCAGCGTGGGTCCGGGCCCGGGGGAGCAGTACTTC. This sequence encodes CASSVGPGPGEQYF.

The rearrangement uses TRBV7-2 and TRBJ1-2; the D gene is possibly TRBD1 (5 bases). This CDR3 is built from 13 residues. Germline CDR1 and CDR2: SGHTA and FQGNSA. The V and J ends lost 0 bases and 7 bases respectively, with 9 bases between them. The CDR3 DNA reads TGTGCCAGCAGCTTAGCTATAGGGGTTGGCTACACCTTC. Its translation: CASSLAIGVGYTF.

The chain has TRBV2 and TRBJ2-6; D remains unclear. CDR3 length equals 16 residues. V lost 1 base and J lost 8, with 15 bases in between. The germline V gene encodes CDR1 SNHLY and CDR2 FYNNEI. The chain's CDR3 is CASSEDVGLPTNVLTF. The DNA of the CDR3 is TGTGCCAGCAGTGAAGACGTGGGCCTTCCGACCAACGTCCTGACTTTC.

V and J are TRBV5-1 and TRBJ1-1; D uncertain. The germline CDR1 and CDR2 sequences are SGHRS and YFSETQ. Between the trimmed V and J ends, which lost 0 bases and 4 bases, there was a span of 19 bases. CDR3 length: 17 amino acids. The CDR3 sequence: CASSLAQVTVPFTEAFF. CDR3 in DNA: TGCGCCAGCAGCTTGGCCCAAGTCACTGTGCCTTTCACTGAAGCTTTCTTT.

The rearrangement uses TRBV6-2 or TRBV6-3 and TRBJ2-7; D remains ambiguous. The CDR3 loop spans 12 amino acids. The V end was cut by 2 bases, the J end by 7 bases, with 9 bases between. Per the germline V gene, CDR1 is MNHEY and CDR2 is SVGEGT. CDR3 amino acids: CASSYGPWEQYF. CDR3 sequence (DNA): TGTGCCAGCAGTTACGGGCCCTGGGAGCAGTACTTC.

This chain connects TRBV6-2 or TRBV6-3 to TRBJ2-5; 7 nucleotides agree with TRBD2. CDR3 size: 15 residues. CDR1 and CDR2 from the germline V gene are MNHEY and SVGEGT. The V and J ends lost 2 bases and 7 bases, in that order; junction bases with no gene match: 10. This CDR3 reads CASSYPGLSDWTQYF. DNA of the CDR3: TGTGCCAGCAGTTACCCGGGACTATCAGATTGGACCCAGTACTTC.

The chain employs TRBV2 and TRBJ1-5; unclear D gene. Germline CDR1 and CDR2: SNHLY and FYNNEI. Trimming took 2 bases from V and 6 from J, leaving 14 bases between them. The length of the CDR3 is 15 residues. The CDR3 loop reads CASSETWVGGQPQHF. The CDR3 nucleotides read TGTGCCAGCAGTGAAACATGGGTTGGAGGTCAGCCCCAGCATTTT.

The CDR3 loop is CSARSGYEQYF. CDR3 nucleotides: TGCAGTGCTAGGTCCGGTTACGAGCAGTACTTC. This chain links TRBV20-1 with TRBJ2-7; D is ambiguous. The CDR3 extends over 11 amino acids. Germline V gene sequence: CDR1 DFQATT, CDR2 SNEGSKA (reference sequence). The germline V and J ends were trimmed by 3 bases and 4 bases, with 7 bases remaining between them.

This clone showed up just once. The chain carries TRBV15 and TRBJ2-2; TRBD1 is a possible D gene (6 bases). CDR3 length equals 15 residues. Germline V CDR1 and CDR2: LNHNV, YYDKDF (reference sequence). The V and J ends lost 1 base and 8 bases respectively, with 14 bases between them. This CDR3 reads CATSRALGGKGELFF. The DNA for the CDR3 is TGTGCCACCAGCAGAGCTTTAGGGGGTAAAGGGGAGCTGTTTTTT.

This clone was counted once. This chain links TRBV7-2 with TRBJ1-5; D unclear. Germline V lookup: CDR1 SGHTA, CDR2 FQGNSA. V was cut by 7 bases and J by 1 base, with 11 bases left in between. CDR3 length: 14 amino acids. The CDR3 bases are TGTGCCAGCAAGGCGGGTGGCAGCAATCAGCCCCAGCATTTT. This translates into CASKAGGSNQPQHF.